Following are 21 T cell receptor beta chains from one sample sequenced in a study of blood T cell repertoires in COVID-19. Method: immunoSEQ multiplex PCR; TCRdb's copy keeps in-frame clones and lacks some. The sample holds about 40,000 clones; over 75% are singletons and the top ten take around 9%. Sequencing was performed on peripheral blood. Receptors were obtained from a woman in her sixties or seventies with acute or convalescent COVID-19.

The J gene is TRBJ2-2, the V gene TRBV25-1; the match to TRBD1 covers 7 bases. After removal of 4 bases from V and 2 bases from J, the junction contained 7 bases not matched to a gene. CDR1 and CDR2 from the germline V gene are MGHDK and SYGVNS. The length of the CDR3 is 16 residues. DNA of the CDR3: TGTGCCAGCAGTGGGGGACAGTTCCCTAACACCGGGGAGCTGTTTTTT. Residues: CASSGGQFPNTGELFF.

The V call is TRBV7-9, the J call TRBJ2-1; maybe TRBD1 (6 bases). There are 13 residues in the CDR3. V shed 1 base and J shed 10 bases, with 11 bases lying between them. CDR1 and CDR2 (germline): SEHNR, FQNEAQ (reference sequence). CDR3 amino acids: CASSLGSGGEQFF. CDR3 nucleotide sequence: TGTGCCAGCAGCTTAGGATCTGGGGGCGAGCAGTTCTTC.

This chain joins TRBV7-3 and TRBJ1-1; no firm D call. The CDR3 runs 13 residues. V lost 4 bases and J lost 0, with 6 bases in between. Germline-derived CDR1 and CDR2 are SGHTA and FQGTGA. This CDR3 reads CASSSVMNTEAFF. The DNA for the CDR3 is TGTGCCAGCAGCTCCGTTATGAACACTGAAGCTTTCTTT.

The rearrangement joins TRBV7-2 to TRBJ2-1; D is uncertain. This CDR3 is 11 amino acids long. Between the trimmed V and J ends, which lost 7 bases and 7 bases, there was a span of 8 bases. Germline V CDR1 and CDR2: SGHTA, FQGNSA. In DNA form, the CDR3 reads TGTGCCAGCACTGAGCGAAATGAGCAGTTCTTC. It translates to CASTERNEQFF.

The chain joins TRBV29-1 to TRBJ1-1, with 7 bases matching TRBD1. V shed 4 bases, J shed 1 base, and the junction held 3 bases outside the gene matches. Per the germline V gene, CDR1 is SQVTM and CDR2 is ANQGSEA. The CDR3 extends over 13 amino acids. CDR3 in DNA: TGCAGCGTTGTTAGACAGGGGAACACTGAAGCTTTCTTT. Translating gives CSVVRQGNTEAFF.

The chain is built from TRBV7-2 and TRBJ1-2; possible D gene TRBD1, 5 bases. Per germline, CDR1 SGHTA and CDR2 FQGNSA. This CDR3 region has 13 residues. The ends were cut back, 5 bases at V and 1 base at J, with 8 bases in the middle. The CDR3 is CASSQDSNYGYTF. DNA for the CDR3: TGTGCCAGCAGCCAAGACAGTAACTATGGCTACACCTTC.

The chain uses TRBV7-3 and TRBJ1-1; D gene unclear. Trimming took 5 bases from V and 2 from J, leaving 9 bases between them. CDR3 length: 13 amino acids. Germline V gives CDR1 SGHTA, CDR2 FQGTGA. The chain's CDR3 is CASSNLANTEAFF. CDR3 in DNA: TGTGCCAGCAGCAACCTAGCAAACACTGAAGCTTTCTTT.

The V call is TRBV25-1, the J call TRBJ2-3, with D uncertain. V was cut by 2 bases and J by 4 bases, with 4 bases left in between. Germline assignment: CDR1 MGHDK and CDR2 SYGVNS. The CDR3 totals 12 residues. This CDR3 is CASSELSDTQYF. CDR3 DNA sequence: TGTGCCAGCAGTGAACTTTCAGATACGCAGTATTTT.

This clone has just one count. The chain links TRBV13 to TRBJ1-1; D not resolved. The CDR3 covers 11 residues. Germline CDR1 is PRHDT and CDR2 is FYEKMQ (reference sequence). The germline V and J ends were trimmed by 5 bases and 10 bases, with 11 bases remaining between them. CDR3 loop: CASSITRGAFF. In DNA form, the CDR3 reads TGTGCCAGCAGCATAACACGGGGAGCTTTCTTT.

The chain combines TRBV5-8 with TRBJ2-3; 8 bases fit TRBD1. The V and J ends lost 2 bases and 2 bases, in that order; junction bases with no gene match: 7. Looked up from germline, CDR1 is SGHTS and CDR2 is YDEGEE. The CDR3 spans 16 residues. Written as DNA, the CDR3 is TGTGCCAGCAGCTTTTACAGGGGGACCTCCACAGATACGCAGTATTTT. It codes for CASSFYRGTSTDTQYF.

The rearrangement uses TRBV18 and TRBJ1-1, with unresolved D. The CDR3 runs 12 residues. Germline CDR1 reads KGHSH; CDR2 reads LQKENI. Trimming took 0 bases from V and 11 from J, leaving 10 bases between them. The DNA of the CDR3 is TGTGCCAGCTCACCACCGAGGCCTAAGGCTTTCTTT. Translating gives CASSPPRPKAFF.

This rearrangement joins TRBV4-3 to TRBJ2-1, with D possibly TRBD2 on 5 matching bases. The CDR3 totals 12 residues. Per germline, CDR1 LGHNA and CDR2 YSLEER. Trimming pared 4 bases from V and 8 bases from J, leaving 9 bases between. The CDR3 DNA follows: TGCGCCAGCAGCCTAGGGCGGGATGAGCAGTTCTTC. Its protein product is CASSLGRDEQFF.

This rearrangement joins TRBV20-1 to TRBJ2-1, with TRBD2 matching 8 bases. Trimming took 3 bases from V and 0 from J; bases not matched to a gene: 4. Germline CDR1 DFQATT, CDR2 SNEGSKA (reference sequence). The CDR3 has 15 residues. The CDR3 here is CSASMAGGSYNEQFF. The CDR3 DNA follows: TGCAGTGCTAGTATGGCGGGGGGCTCCTACAATGAGCAGTTCTTC.

V usage is TRBV6-2 or TRBV6-3 and J usage is TRBJ2-1; 12 bases agree with TRBD2. Germline V gene lookup returns CDR1 MNHEY and CDR2 SVGEGT. V lost 6 bases to trimming and J lost 7 bases; unmatched junction nucleotides: 13. The CDR3 runs to 17 residues. CDR3 loop: CASSSFSSGRAKNEQFF. Here the CDR3 DNA reads TGTGCCAGCAGCTCCTTTTCTAGCGGGAGGGCCAAGAATGAGCAGTTCTTC.

The V call is TRBV18, the J call TRBJ2-1; 10 bases line up with TRBD2. The CDR3 loop spans 15 amino acids. Germline values: CDR1 KGHSH, CDR2 LQKENI. J lost 9 bases, V lost 2 bases, and 7 bases had no gene match. The CDR3 sequence is CASSPLASGSGEQFF. In DNA, the CDR3 is TGTGCCAGCTCACCATTAGCTAGCGGGAGTGGTGAGCAGTTCTTC.

The CDR3 nucleotides are TGTGCCAGCAGCAGGGCTAGCGGGAGTGTCTACAATGAGCAGTTCTTC. It translates to CASSRASGSVYNEQFF. The chain uses TRBV5-6 and TRBJ2-1; 10 bases align to TRBD2. The germline CDR1 and CDR2 sequences are SGHDT and YYEEEE. Trimming at V came to 4 bases and at J to 3 bases, leaving 7 bases not matched to a gene. The CDR3 loop spans 16 amino acids.

V and J are TRBV21-1 and TRBJ2-5; the table's D call, TRBD2, was not checked against the DNA. TRBV21-1 is a pseudogene segment. The CDR3 runs 19 residues. CDR3 sequence reads: CASSKKKGLSGRDKETQYF. The CDR3 DNA sequence: TGTGCCAGCAGCAAAAAAAAGGGACTTAGCGGGAGAGATAAAGAGACCCAGTACTTC.

This chain uses TRBV7-9 with TRBJ1-2; D gene unclear. The CDR3 contains 13 residues. Trimming pared 4 bases from V and 1 base from J, leaving 7 bases between. CDR1 and CDR2 from the germline V gene are SEHNR and FQNEAQ (reference sequence). CDR3 amino acids: CASSSRNNYGYTF. The DNA for the CDR3 is TGTGCCAGCAGCTCCAGGAATAACTATGGCTACACCTTC. Combining the CDR3 with reference TRBV7-9 and TRBJ1-2 gives the whole variable domain DTGVSQNPRHKITKRGQNVTFRCDPISEHNRLYWYRQTLGQGPEFLTYFQNEAQLEKSRLLSDRFSAERPKGSFSTLEIQRTEQGDSAMYLCASSSRNNYGYTFGSGTRLTVV.

This chain connects TRBV5-1 to TRBJ1-4, with D possibly being TRBD1 (5 bases). Trimming stripped 3 bases from V and 7 bases from J, with 19 bases between. The CDR3 contains 16 residues. The germline V gene has CDR1 SGHRS and CDR2 YFSETQ. CDR3 loop: CASSSGSLKGSEKLFF. The CDR3 DNA is TGCGCCAGCAGCTCCGGGAGTCTCAAGGGGAGTGAAAAACTGTTTTTT.

This clone was found once. The chain has TRBV7-9 and TRBJ1-2; D remains unclear. The germline V gene encodes CDR1 SEHNR and CDR2 FQNEAQ (reference sequence). This CDR3 contains 13 residues. V dropped 2 bases and J dropped 6 bases, with 10 bases sitting between them. DNA of the CDR3: TGTGCCAGCAGCTTATTGTACGGGAATGGCTACACCTTC. Translated: CASSLLYGNGYTF.

This sequence joins TRBV6-5 and TRBJ2-5; D is perhaps TRBD1 (6 bases). Trimming removed 11 bases at V and 1 base at J, with 14 bases between. CDR3 length equals 13 residues. Germline CDR1 MNHEY, CDR2 SVGAGI. CDR3 protein: CAGTGWGQETQYF. CDR3 sequence (DNA): TGTGCCGGCACAGGGTGGGGCCAAGAGACCCAGTACTTC.